The next 13 T cell receptor beta chains were all read from a single sample in a study of patients and donors after allogeneic stem cell transplantation. MiXCR, run by TCRdb on the RT-PCR reads, gives a single entry per CDR3 protein. The sample gives 70,000 or so distinct CDR3 sequences, about 30% of which show up once; 26% is in the top ten. The source material was blood, either unsorted or a sorted T cell fraction (not recorded which). These receptors were taken from a human donor who was either an allogeneic HSCT recipient or a stem cell or donor lymphocyte infusion donor (not recorded which). It is not recorded whose cells these are; they may come from a transplant donor.

Worth noting for this clonotype: One end of the junction varies from germline; a read error may be responsible. This rearrangement joins TRBV14 to TRBJ1-3; D ambiguous. The CDR3 consists of 15 residues. Looked up from germline, CDR1 is SGHDN and CDR2 is FVKESK. Written as DNA, the CDR3 is TGTGCCAGCAGCCCAACCGGGAACTCTGGAATCACCATATATTTT. Translated: CASSPTGNSGITIYF.

The V call is TRBV20-1, the J call TRBJ2-3; D may be TRBD1 or TRBD2 (5 bases each). The V gene's germline CDR1 is DFQATT and CDR2 SNEGSKA (reference sequence). V was pared by 0 bases and J by 4 bases, with 20 bases between. This CDR3 region has 17 residues. CDR3 region: CSARDSRSGTLSDTQYF. CDR3 sequence (DNA): TGCAGTGCTAGAGATTCCCGGTCCGGGACCTTATCAGATACGCAGTATTTT.

This clonotype occurred a few times. The gene calls are TRBV28 and TRBJ2-3, with D unresolved. V lost 3 bases and J 0 bases, leaving 7 bases between the germline ends. Germline V lookup: CDR1 MDHEN, CDR2 SYDVKM. The CDR3 extends over 14 amino acids. The CDR3 DNA reads as TGTGCCAGCAGTTTTGGGCTTAGCACAGATACGCAGTATTTT. Residues: CASSFGLSTDTQYF. The full variable domain, completed using reference TRBV28 and TRBJ2-3, is DVKVTQSSRYLVKRTGEKVFLECVQDMDHENMFWYRQDPGLGLRLIYFSYDVKMKEKGDIPEGYSVSREKKERFSLILESASTNQTSMYLCASSFGLSTDTQYFGPGTRLTVL.

The chain carries TRBV5-1 and TRBJ2-3; D ambiguous. The germline CDR1 and CDR2 sequences are SGHRS and YFSETQ. The CDR3 is 14 amino acids. Between the trimmed V and J ends, which lost 1 base and 3 bases, there was a span of 9 bases. Written as DNA, the CDR3 is TGCGCCAGCAGCTTGATAGGGCGAACAGATACGCAGTATTTT. Translating gives CASSLIGRTDTQYF.

This clonotype came up a few times. The chain has TRBV6-6 and TRBJ2-7, with D possibly matching TRBD2 (6 bases). This CDR3 has 14 residues. The V end was cut by 4 bases, the J end by 2 bases, with 12 bases between. Per the germline V gene, CDR1 is MNHNY and CDR2 is SVGAGI (reference sequence). The CDR3 DNA is TGTGCCAGCAGTTCCCCGGAGGGTCCCTACGAGCAGTACTTC. Translating it yields CASSSPEGPYEQYF.

This clonotype was seen more than once but under ten times. V is TRBV28 and J is TRBJ1-1, with D perhaps TRBD1 (5 bases). CDR1 and CDR2 from the germline V gene are MDHEN and SYDVKM. Trimming removed 6 bases at V and 6 bases at J, with 11 bases between. The CDR3 is 12 amino acids. CDR3 DNA sequence: TGTGCCAGCAGCCCTGACAGATCTGAAGCTTTCTTT. Protein product: CASSPDRSEAFF.

This clonotype has only a few counts. The chain combines TRBV12-3 or TRBV12-4 with TRBJ1-1; D is possibly TRBD1 (6 bases). V dropped 7 bases and J dropped 3 bases, with 15 bases sitting between them. CDR3 length: 14 residues. The CDR3 spells CASTFTGSDTEAFF. The CDR3 nucleotides are TGTGCCAGCACTTTTACAGGGTCGGACACTGAAGCTTTCTTT.

The chain joins TRBV6-5 to TRBJ2-4, with 7 positions matching TRBD2. The J segment lost 0 bases and the V segment lost 11 bases, leaving 19 bases of the junction unmatched. The germline V gene has CDR1 MNHEY and CDR2 SVGAGI. The CDR3 has 18 residues. The CDR3 DNA sequence: TGTGCCTCCCGGGACTACTCTCCCCGTGGGGTAGCCAAAAACATTCAGTACTTC. Amino acid sequence: CASRDYSPRGVAKNIQYF.

This chain uses TRBV7-9 with TRBJ1-1; perhaps TRBD1 as D (6 bases). CDR1 and CDR2 from the germline V gene are SEHNR and FQNEAQ (reference sequence). This CDR3 is 14 amino acids long. V gave up 7 bases and J gave up 5 bases, with 17 bases separating them. The CDR3 nucleotides are TGTGCCAGCACCCGGGGAGCAGGGGAGACTGAAGCTTTCTTT. Translation gives CASTRGAGETEAFF. The full variable domain, completed using reference TRBV7-9 and TRBJ1-1, is DTGVSQNPRHKITKRGQNVTFRCDPISEHNRLYWYRQTLGQGPEFLTYFQNEAQLEKSRLLSDRFSAERPKGSFSTLEIQRTEQGDSAMYLCASTRGAGETEAFFGQGTRLTVV.

This rearrangement joins TRBV7-2 to TRBJ2-3; the match to TRBD2 covers 11 bases. The V and J ends lost 2 bases and 2 bases, in that order; junction bases with no gene match: 3. Germline assignment: CDR1 SGHTA and CDR2 FQGNSA. This CDR3 contains 16 residues. The CDR3 nucleotides read TGTGCCAGCAGCTTAACTAGCGGGGGAATCACAGATACGCAGTATTTT. It encodes CASSLTSGGITDTQYF.

This clonotype was observed a few times. The chain is built from TRBV12-3 or TRBV12-4 and TRBJ2-2; D gene unclear. The CDR3 contains 14 residues. The V end was cut by 4 bases, the J end by 1 base, with 7 bases between. The CDR3 DNA reads TGTGCCAGCAGTTCCCGACTGAACACCGGGGAGCTGTTTTTT. Translated: CASSSRLNTGELFF.

This chain connects TRBV9 to TRBJ1-4; D is ambiguous. The length of the CDR3 is 15 residues. Germline-derived CDR1 and CDR2 are SGDLS and YYNGEE. Deletions cut 4 bases from V and 0 bases from J, with 10 bases between. DNA for the CDR3: TGTGCCAGCAGCCTCCACGGAGCAACTAATGAAAAACTGTTTTTT. This encodes CASSLHGATNEKLFF.

This clonotype was detected ten times or more. The rearrangement uses TRBV14 and TRBJ1-1; no clear D gene. Between the trimmed V and J ends, which lost 0 bases and 0 bases, there was a span of 2 bases. The CDR3 extends over 13 amino acids. Per germline, CDR1 SGHDN and CDR2 FVKESK. CDR3 loop: CASSQDLNTEAFF. The CDR3 DNA is TGTGCCAGCAGCCAAGATCTGAACACTGAAGCTTTCTTT. Full variable domain (outside the CDR3, taken from reference TRBV14 and TRBJ1-1): EAGVTQFPSHSVIEKGQTVTLRCDPISGHDNLYWYRRVMGKEIKFLLHFVKESKQDESGMPNNRFLAERTGGTYSTLKVQPAELEDSGVYFCASSQDLNTEAFFGQGTRLTVV.